This T cell receptor (beta chain) was retrieved from a study of blood T cells in healthy people across ages. For the second PCR, which ran for about 6 to 11 cycles, a sample-barcoded 5' primer and a J-beta primer mix were used. A tag from a template-switch adaptor with 12 random nucleotides marked each cDNA molecule. TCRdb processed the 5' RACE reads anew with MiXCR; each CDR3 protein has one entry. There are about 840,000 distinct CDR3 sequences in the sample; just under 30% occur only once, and about a tenth lies in the top ten. Per sample, a minimum of 6 million PBMCs were isolated. This clonotype came up a few times. The same specimen was also included in a second study, on T cells of mothers and their children. According to that study: In each mother, TCR beta CDR3 reads exceeded 8.5 million; in each child, they numbered 3 million to 3.5 million.

Sequencing was done on a sample of blood. This TCR came from a woman aged 40 to 49 in good health.

The CDR3 bases are TGCAGCGTCCCCGGGCAGGGCGGGGGCTACACCTTC. It specifies CSVPGQGGGYTF. The chain recombines TRBV29-1 with TRBJ1-2; D may be TRBD1 (5 bases). V lost 6 bases to trimming and J lost 8 bases, with 16 bases between them. This CDR3 is built from 12 residues. Germline CDR1 and CDR2: SQVTM and ANQGSEA.